The 6 T cell receptor beta chains given below trace back to one sample, sequenced in a study of graft-versus-host responses after intestinal transplantation. Investigators plated 200,000 CFSE-labeled responder cells together with 200,000 irradiated stimulator cells labeled with violet dye. Sequencing was performed with immunoSEQ multiplex PCR; in TCRdb, only in-frame clones are kept and a portion is missing. In the table there are tens of thousands of clones, 35% to 50% of which are singletons. Material: alloreactive CD8+ T cells from a mixed lymphocyte reaction culture, obtained before transplantation. As for subset: CFSE-low proliferating T cells sorted from roughly six-day pre-transplant mixed lymphocyte reaction (GvH or HvG direction). The receptors were sampled from a human patient who was an organ donor for intestinal transplantation.

The chain recombines TRBV29-1 with TRBJ2-7; D remains unclear. Germline values: CDR1 SQVTM, CDR2 ANQGSEA. V was shortened by 2 bases and J by 5 bases, with 10 bases between the two germline ends. The CDR3 is 12 residues long. CDR3 nucleotide sequence: TGCAGCGTTGAAACTGGCTCTAACGAGCAGTACTTC. It yields the protein CSVETGSNEQYF.

CDR3 loop: CASSQGLSAEQYF. CDR3 sequence (DNA): TGTGCCAGCAGCCAGGGACTCTCCGCAGAGCAGTACTTC. The chain links TRBV7-6 to TRBJ2-7; a weak D match, TRBD2 (6 bases). Germline loops: CDR1 SGHVS, CDR2 FNYEAQ. This CDR3 contains 13 residues. Trimming stripped 5 bases from V and 7 bases from J, with 15 bases between.

The chain recombines TRBV27 with TRBJ2-7; D tentatively reads TRBD1 or TRBD2 (7 bases each). V shed 1 base and J shed 3 bases, with 13 bases lying between them. The CDR3 has 15 amino acids. CDR1 is MNHEY and CDR2 is SMNVEV in the germline V gene (reference sequence). The CDR3 bases are TGTGCCAGCAGTTTATGGGCAGGGGGGGACTACGAGCAGTACTTC. Protein: CASSLWAGGDYEQYF.

The rearrangement uses TRBV7-9 and TRBJ2-1; D possibly corresponds to TRBD2 (6 bases). CDR1 is SEHNR and CDR2 is FQNEAQ in the germline V gene (reference sequence). CDR3 length: 13 residues. The V end was cut by 2 bases, the J end by 9 bases, with 11 bases between. CDR3 bases: TGTGCCAGCAGCTTATTTCTAGCGATTGAGCAGTTCTTC. Translated, it gives CASSLFLAIEQFF.

This clone was seen a few times. This chain connects TRBV4-3 to TRBJ2-5, with D tentatively TRBD2 (5 bases). The ends were cut back, 0 bases at V and 5 bases at J, with 16 bases in the middle. The CDR3 is 16 residues long. Germline lookup yields CDR1 LGHNA and CDR2 YSLEER. The DNA for the CDR3 is TGCGCCAGCAGCCAAGAGTGGCTAGCCTCCGGGGAGACCCAGTACTTC. Translating gives CASSQEWLASGETQYF.

Written as DNA, the CDR3 is TGTGCCAGCAGCTTAGGCGGGGGGTCTCAAGAGACCCAGTACTTC. Residues: CASSLGGGSQETQYF. V gene TRBV13 combines with J gene TRBJ2-5, with 7 bases identical to TRBD2. The ends lost 0 bases at V and 2 bases at J; junction bases unmatched: 3. CDR3 length: 15 amino acids. Germline-derived CDR1 and CDR2 are PRHDT and FYEKMQ (reference sequence). Complete variable domain (other parts from reference TRBV13 and TRBJ2-5): AAGVIQSPRHLIKEKRETATLKCYPIPRHDTVYWYQQGPGQDPQFLISFYEKMQSDKGSIPDRFSAQQFSDYHSELNMSSLELGDSALYFCASSLGGGSQETQYFGPGTRLLVL.